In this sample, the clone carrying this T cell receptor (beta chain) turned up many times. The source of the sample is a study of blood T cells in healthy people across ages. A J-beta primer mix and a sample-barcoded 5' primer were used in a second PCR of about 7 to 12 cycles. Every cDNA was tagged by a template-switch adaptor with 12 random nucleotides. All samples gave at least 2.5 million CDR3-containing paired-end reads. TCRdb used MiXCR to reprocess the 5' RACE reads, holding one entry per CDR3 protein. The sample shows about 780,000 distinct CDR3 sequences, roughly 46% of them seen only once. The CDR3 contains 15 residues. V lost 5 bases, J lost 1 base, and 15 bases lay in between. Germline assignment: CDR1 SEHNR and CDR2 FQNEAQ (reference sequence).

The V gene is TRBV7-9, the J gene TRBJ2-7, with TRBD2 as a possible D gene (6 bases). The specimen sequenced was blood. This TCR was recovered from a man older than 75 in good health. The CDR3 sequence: CASSRTGTLSYEQYF. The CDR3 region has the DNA TGTGCCAGCAGCAGGACGGGGACTCTTTCCTACGAGCAGTACTTC.